One sample yielded the 4 T cell receptor beta chains listed below, sequenced in a study of T cells after yellow fever vaccination. TCRdb re-derived calls from the 5' RACE reads in MiXCR, one entry per CDR3 protein. The sample gives roughly 260,000 distinct CDR3 sequences, approximately 13% of which show up once; less than 0.55% is in the top ten. The specimen comprised CD4+ T cells sorted from PBMCs, sampled 45 days after the yellow fever booster vaccination. These receptors all come from a young man who received the YFV17D yellow fever vaccine.

The chain has TRBV24-1 and TRBJ2-1; D may be TRBD2 (5 bases). CDR1 is KGHDR and CDR2 is SFDVKD in the germline V gene. This CDR3 comprises 15 residues. V gave up 2 bases and J gave up 6 bases, with 13 bases separating them. CDR3: CATSDSPTRGNEQFF. In nucleotides, the CDR3 is TGTGCCACCAGTGATTCCCCTACTCGGGGCAATGAGCAGTTCTTC.

This clonotype was detected a few times. The V gene is TRBV5-1, the J gene TRBJ1-5; no firm D call. This CDR3 has 14 amino acids. Trimming removed 0 bases at V and 2 bases at J, with 6 bases between. CDR1 is SGHRS, CDR2 YFSETQ, per germline. CDR3: CASSLDHGNQPQHF. In DNA, the CDR3 is TGCGCCAGCAGCTTGGACCATGGCAATCAGCCCCAGCATTTT.

This clonotype occurred a few times. The J gene is TRBJ2-1, the V gene TRBV20-1; 9 nucleotides align to TRBD1. Germline trimming cut 3 bases from V and 12 bases from J; bases unmatched to any gene: 9. Looked up from germline, CDR1 is DFQATT and CDR2 is SNEGSKA (reference sequence). CDR3 length: 13 residues. CDR3 nucleotides: TGCAGTGCTAGGTGGGACAGGGCCCAGAGGCAGTTCTTC. Its protein product is CSARWDRAQRQFF.

This clonotype turned up a few times. V and J are TRBV24-1 and TRBJ2-7, with D perhaps matching TRBD2 (6 bases). V was trimmed by 10 bases and J by 6 bases, leaving 21 bases between them. This CDR3 spans 14 amino acids. Germline V gene data show CDR1 as KGHDR and CDR2 as SFDVKD. The CDR3 here is CATRTYGSLFEQYF. CDR3 bases: TGTGCCACTCGTACGTACGGGAGTTTGTTCGAGCAGTACTTC.